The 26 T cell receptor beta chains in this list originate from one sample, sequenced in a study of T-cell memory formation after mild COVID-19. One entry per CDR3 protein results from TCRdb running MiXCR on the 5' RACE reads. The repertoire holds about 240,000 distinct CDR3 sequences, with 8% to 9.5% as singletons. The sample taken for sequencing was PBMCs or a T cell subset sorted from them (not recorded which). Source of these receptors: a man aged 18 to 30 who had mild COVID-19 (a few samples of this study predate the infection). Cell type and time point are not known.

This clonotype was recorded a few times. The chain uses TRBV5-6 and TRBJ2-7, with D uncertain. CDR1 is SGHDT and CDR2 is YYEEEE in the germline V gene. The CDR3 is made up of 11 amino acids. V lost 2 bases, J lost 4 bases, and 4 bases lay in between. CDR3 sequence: CASSFEYEQYF. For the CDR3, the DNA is TGTGCCAGCAGCTTCGAATACGAGCAGTACTTC.

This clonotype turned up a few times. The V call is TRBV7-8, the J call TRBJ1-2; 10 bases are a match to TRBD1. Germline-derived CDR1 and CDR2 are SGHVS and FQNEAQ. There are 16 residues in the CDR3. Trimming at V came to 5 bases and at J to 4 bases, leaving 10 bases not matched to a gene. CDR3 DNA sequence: TGTGCCAGCAGCCCGTGGACAGGGGGTTCCCTCTATGGCTACACCTTC. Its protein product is CASSPWTGGSLYGYTF.

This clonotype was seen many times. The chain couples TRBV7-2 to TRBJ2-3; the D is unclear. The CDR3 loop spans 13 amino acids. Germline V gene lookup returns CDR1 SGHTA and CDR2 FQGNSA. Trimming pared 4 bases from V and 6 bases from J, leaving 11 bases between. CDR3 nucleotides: TGTGCCAGCAGCTCAACCAACTACGATACGCAGTATTTT. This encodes CASSSTNYDTQYF.

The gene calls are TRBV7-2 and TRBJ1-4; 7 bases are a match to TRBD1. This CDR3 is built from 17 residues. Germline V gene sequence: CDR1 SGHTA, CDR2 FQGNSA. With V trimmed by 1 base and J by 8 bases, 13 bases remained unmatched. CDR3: CASSLVRTTGEGEKLFF. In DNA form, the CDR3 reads TGTGCCAGCAGCTTAGTGAGAACCACAGGGGAAGGCGAAAAACTGTTTTTT.

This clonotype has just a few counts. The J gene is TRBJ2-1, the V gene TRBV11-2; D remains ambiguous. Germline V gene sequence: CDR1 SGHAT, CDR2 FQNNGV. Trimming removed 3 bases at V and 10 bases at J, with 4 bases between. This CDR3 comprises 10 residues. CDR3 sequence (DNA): TGTGCCAGCAGCTTGACGGAGCAGTTCTTC. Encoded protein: CASSLTEQFF. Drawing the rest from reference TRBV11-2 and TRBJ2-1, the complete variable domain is EAGVAQSPRYKIIEKRQSVAFWCNPISGHATLYWYQQILGQGPKLLIQFQNNGVVDDSQLPKDRFSAERLKGVDSTLKIQPAKLEDSAVYLCASSLTEQFFGPGTRLTVL.

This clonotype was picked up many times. DNA of the CDR3: TGTGCCAGCACCCCCTACAATGAGCAGTTCTTC. It is translated as CASTPYNEQFF. The chain recombines TRBV2 with TRBJ2-1; D unclear. V lost 7 bases and J lost 2, with 3 bases in between. CDR3 size: 11 residues. Per germline, CDR1 SNHLY and CDR2 FYNNEI.

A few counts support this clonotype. Here the CDR3 DNA reads TGTGCCAGCAGCAACACTGAAGCTTTCTTT. Its protein product is CASSNTEAFF. This chain links TRBV12-3 or TRBV12-4 with TRBJ1-1; the D is unclear. CDR3 size: 10 residues. Between the trimmed V and J ends, which lost 6 bases and 2 bases, there was a span of 1 base.

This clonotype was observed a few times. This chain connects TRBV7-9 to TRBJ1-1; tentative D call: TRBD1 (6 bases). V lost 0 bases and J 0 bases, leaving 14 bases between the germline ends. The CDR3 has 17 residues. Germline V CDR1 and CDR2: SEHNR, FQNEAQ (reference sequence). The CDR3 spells CASSLAGVGGMNTEAFF. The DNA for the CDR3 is TGTGCCAGCAGCTTAGCAGGTGTGGGGGGCATGAACACTGAAGCTTTCTTT.

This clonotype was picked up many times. The CDR3 nucleotides read TGTGCCAGCAGTTTACCGCGAAACACTGAAGCTTTCTTT. It is translated as CASSLPRNTEAFF. This chain connects TRBV12-3 or TRBV12-4 to TRBJ1-1; D is undetermined. The CDR3 totals 13 residues. V gave up 2 bases and J gave up 2 bases, with 6 bases separating them.

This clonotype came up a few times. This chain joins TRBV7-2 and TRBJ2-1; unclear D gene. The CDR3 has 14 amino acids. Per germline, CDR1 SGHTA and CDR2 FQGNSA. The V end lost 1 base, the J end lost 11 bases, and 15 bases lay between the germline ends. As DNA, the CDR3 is TGTGCCAGCAGCTTAGTAGGTGTCCAATCGAAGCAGTTCTTC. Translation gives CASSLVGVQSKQFF.

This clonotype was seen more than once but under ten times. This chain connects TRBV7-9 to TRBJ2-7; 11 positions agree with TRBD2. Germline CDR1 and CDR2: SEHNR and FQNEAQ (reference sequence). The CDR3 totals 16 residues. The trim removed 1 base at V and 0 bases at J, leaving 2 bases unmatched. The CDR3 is CASSLGLAGFSYEQYF. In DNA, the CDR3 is TGTGCCAGCAGCTTAGGACTAGCGGGGTTCTCCTACGAGCAGTACTTC.

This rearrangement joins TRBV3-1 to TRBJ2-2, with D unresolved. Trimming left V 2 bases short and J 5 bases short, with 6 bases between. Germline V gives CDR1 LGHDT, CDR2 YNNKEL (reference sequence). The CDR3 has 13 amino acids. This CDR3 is CASSQSVTGELFF. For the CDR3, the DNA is TGTGCCAGCAGCCAATCTGTTACCGGGGAGCTGTTTTTT.

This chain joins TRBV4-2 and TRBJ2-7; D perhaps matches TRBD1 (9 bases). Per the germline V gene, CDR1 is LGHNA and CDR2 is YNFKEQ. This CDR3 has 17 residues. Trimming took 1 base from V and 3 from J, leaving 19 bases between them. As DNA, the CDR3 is TGTGCCAGCAGCCAAGTGACAGGGGGTGCGGGGGGCTACGAGCAGTACTTC. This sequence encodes CASSQVTGGAGGYEQYF.

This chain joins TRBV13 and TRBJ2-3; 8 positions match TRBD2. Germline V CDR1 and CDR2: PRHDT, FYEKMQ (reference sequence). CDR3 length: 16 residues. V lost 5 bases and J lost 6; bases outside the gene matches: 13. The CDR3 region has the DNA TGTGCCAGCAGCCCTAAGCGGGGGCTCCTTTTGGATACGCAGTATTTT. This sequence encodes CASSPKRGLLLDTQYF.

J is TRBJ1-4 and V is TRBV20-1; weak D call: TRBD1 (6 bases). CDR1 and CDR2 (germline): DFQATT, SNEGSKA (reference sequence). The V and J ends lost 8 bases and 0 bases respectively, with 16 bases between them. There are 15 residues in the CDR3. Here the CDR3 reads CSQRRGAATNEKLFF. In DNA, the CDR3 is TGCAGTCAAAGGAGGGGGGCCGCAACTAATGAAAAACTGTTTTTT.

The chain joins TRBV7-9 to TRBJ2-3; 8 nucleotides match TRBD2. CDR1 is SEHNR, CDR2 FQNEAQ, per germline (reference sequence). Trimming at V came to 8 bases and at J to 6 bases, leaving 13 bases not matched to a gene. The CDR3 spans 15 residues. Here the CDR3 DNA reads TGTGCCAGCTCATTATCGGGGGGGCTATCCGATACGCAGTATTTT. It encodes CASSLSGGLSDTQYF.

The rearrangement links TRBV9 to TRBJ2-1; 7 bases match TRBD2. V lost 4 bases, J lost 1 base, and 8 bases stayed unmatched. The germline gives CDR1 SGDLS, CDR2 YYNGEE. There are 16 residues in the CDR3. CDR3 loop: CASSRSGGRSYNEQFF. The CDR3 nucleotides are TGTGCCAGCAGCCGTTCGGGGGGACGGTCCTACAATGAGCAGTTCTTC.

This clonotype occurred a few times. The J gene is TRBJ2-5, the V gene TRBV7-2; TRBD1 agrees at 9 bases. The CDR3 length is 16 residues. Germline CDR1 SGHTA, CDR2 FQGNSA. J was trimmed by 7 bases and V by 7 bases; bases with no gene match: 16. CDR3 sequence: CASTPRGQGGQGTQYF. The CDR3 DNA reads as TGTGCCAGCACTCCACGGGGACAGGGTGGCCAGGGGACCCAGTACTTC.

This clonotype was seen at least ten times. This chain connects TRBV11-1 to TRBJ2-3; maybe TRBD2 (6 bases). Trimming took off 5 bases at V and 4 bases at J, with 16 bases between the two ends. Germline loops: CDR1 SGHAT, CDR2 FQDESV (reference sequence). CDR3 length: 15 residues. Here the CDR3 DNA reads TGTGCCAGCAGCCGTCTCGATTGGGGGGCAGATACGCAGTATTTT. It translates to CASSRLDWGADTQYF.

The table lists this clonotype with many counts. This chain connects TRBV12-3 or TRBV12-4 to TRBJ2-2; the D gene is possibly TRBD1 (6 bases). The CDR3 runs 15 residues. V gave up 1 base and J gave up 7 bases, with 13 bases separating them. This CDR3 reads CASSLGRQGSGELFF. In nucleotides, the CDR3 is TGTGCCAGCAGTTTAGGGCGGCAGGGGAGCGGGGAGCTGTTTTTT.

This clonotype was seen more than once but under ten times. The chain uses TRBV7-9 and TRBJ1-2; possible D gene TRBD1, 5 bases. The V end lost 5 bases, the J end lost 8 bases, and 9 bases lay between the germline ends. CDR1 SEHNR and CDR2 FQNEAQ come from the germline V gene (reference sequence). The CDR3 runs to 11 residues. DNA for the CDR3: TGTGCCAGCAGCGCCTACAGGGGCTACACCTTC. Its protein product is CASSAYRGYTF.

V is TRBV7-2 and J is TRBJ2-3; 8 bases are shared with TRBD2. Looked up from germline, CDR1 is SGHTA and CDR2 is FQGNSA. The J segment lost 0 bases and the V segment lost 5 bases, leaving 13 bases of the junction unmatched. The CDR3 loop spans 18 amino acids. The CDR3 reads CASSHRPRGAPSTDTQYF. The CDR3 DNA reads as TGTGCCAGCAGCCACCGCCCGCGGGGGGCTCCTAGCACAGATACGCAGTATTTT. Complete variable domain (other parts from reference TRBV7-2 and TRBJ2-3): GAGVSQSPSNKVTEKGKDVELRCDPISGHTALYWYRQSLGQGLEFLIYFQGNSAPDKSGLPSDRFSAERTGGSVSTLTIQRTQQEDSAVYLCASSHRPRGAPSTDTQYFGPGTRLTVL.

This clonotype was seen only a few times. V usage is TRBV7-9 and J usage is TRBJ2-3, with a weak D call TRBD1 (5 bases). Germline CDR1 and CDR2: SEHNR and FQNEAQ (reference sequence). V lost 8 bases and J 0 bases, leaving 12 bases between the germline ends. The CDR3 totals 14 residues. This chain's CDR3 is CASPLQGSTDTQYF. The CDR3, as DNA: TGTGCCAGCCCTCTCCAGGGCAGCACAGATACGCAGTATTTT.

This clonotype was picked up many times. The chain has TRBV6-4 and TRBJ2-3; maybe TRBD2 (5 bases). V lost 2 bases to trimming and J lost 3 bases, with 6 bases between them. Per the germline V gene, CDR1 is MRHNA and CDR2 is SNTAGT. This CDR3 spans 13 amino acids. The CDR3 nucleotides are TGTGCCAGCAGTGACAGGGAGACAGATACGCAGTATTTT. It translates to CASSDRETDTQYF.

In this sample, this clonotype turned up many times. The CDR3 loop reads CASSWDGGELFF. The CDR3 DNA is TGTGCCAGCAGCTGGGACGGCGGGGAGCTGTTTTTT. The chain combines TRBV7-9 with TRBJ2-2; D may match TRBD1 or TRBD2 (5 bases each). This CDR3 spans 12 amino acids. Per germline, CDR1 SEHNR and CDR2 FQNEAQ (reference sequence). V was shortened by 4 bases and J by 7 bases, with 7 bases between the two germline ends.

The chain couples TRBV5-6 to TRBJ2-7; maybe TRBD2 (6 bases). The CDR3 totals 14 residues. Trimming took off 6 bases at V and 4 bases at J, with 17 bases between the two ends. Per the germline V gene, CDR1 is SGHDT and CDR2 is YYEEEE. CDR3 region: CASNPAGRVYEQYV. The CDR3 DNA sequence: TGTGCCAGCAACCCAGCGGGCAGAGTATACGAGCAGTACGTC.